This T cell receptor beta chain is from a study of shared T cell receptors in the human thymus. Only in-frame clones appear in the TCRdb table, and some are missing; sequencing was by immunoSEQ multiplex PCR. The sample contains about 660,000 clones, more than 75% of which appear only once. This clone has a single count. CDR1 is MNHEY and CDR2 is SMNVEV in the germline V gene (reference sequence). The CDR3 spans 17 residues. V was clipped by 5 bases and J by 4 bases, with 23 bases between them. This sample was shared with a second study, whose subject was human thymus T cells.

This TCR was recovered from a boy under two years old with a congenital heart defect. The genes are TRBV27 and TRBJ1-2; a possible D gene is TRBD1 (5 bases). The sample taken for sequencing was thymocytes. In DNA, the CDR3 is TGTGCCAGCAGTACCCATCGGGGACGGACGGGAGGCTATGGCTACACCTTC. Translated, it gives CASSTHRGRTGGYGYTF.